A selection of T cell receptor beta chains follows, all from one sample in a study of shared clonotypes between healthy human individuals. Sequencing was performed with immunoSEQ multiplex PCR; in TCRdb, only in-frame clones are kept and a portion is missing. The sample gives over 2,000,000 clones, about 94% of which show up once; around 1.7% is in the top ten. Sequenced material: naive CD8+ T cells from PBMCs. The receptors were gathered from a man between 18 and 35 years old in good health. Some clones in this sample may be carry-over from other donors' samples. Both conserved end residues are part of each CDR3.

V gene	J gene	CDR3 protein
TRBV7-9	TRBJ2-5	CASSLYGLEETQYF
TRBV15	TRBJ2-1	CATRYEDRYNEQFF
TRBV28	TRBJ1-2	CASRSDGDSKLDYGYTF
TRBV27	TRBJ2-7	CASSLDRAYEQYF
TRBV5-1	TRBJ2-2	CASSLSGLANTGELFF
TRBV2	TRBJ2-1	CASSEGQGFNEQFF
TRBV5-1	TRBJ2-2	CASRTTSGRTGELFF
TRBV6-7	TRBJ1-2	CASSYLPPGYTF
TRBV6-6	TRBJ2-7	CASSGGSSYEQYF
TRBV19	TRBJ2-3	CASSMWARTDTQYF
TRBV7-9	TRBJ1-1	CASSRRGPEAFF
TRBV28	TRBJ2-7	CASSSSDSFYEQYF
TRBV14	TRBJ2-7	CASSPIGLTYEQYF
TRBV9	TRBJ2-1	CASSVDYPLYNEQFF
TRBV25-1	TRBJ1-1	CASSGSQLTEAFF
TRBV28	TRBJ2-1	CASSFGTIEQFF
TRBV5-6	TRBJ1-4	CASTVRVGEKLFF
TRBV10-2	TRBJ2-7	CASSEPKRAGTSGSSGPYEQYF
TRBV5-6	TRBJ2-7	CASSPPGAGSYEQYF
TRBV7-9	TRBJ1-5	CASSIGFTGGGTEPQHF
TRBV5-1	TRBJ2-1	CASGSLAGVASNEQFF
TRBV29-1	TRBJ1-1	CSVPPGTLNTEAFF
TRBV4-1	TRBJ1-1	CASSQGAGTGLTEAFF
TRBV5-1	TRBJ1-1	CASSPGGTEAFF
TRBV4-1	TRBJ1-1	CASSQGPETEAFF
TRBV27	TRBJ2-3	CASSFIPGGPADTQYF
TRBV7-8	TRBJ2-7	CASSLGGQGFHEQYF
TRBV28	TRBJ1-4	CASSQETDTNEKLFF
TRBV6-6	TRBJ1-4	CASSYSLQGSGKLFF
TRBV19	TRBJ1-1	CASSFRGGTAEAFF
TRBV27	TRBJ2-7	CASRGTGGYEQYF
TRBV11-2	TRBJ2-1	CASSLVGGARNEQFF
TRBV27	TRBJ2-7	CASSPVLAGGPNEQYF
TRBV10-3	TRBJ2-7	CAISVTSGTYEQYF
TRBV7-6	TRBJ2-5	CASSWDRGPNPQETQYF
TRBV19	TRBJ1-1	CASSIVENTEAFF
TRBV14	TRBJ1-2	CASSQAGFAYGYTF
TRBV7-9	TRBJ2-5	CASSLETRAKETQYF
TRBV7-8	TRBJ1-1	CASSFRVNTEAFF
TRBV9	TRBJ1-2	CASSGDGTAYGYTF
TRBV2	TRBJ1-1	CASSVTRYTEAFF